This is a list of T cell receptor beta chains from one sample in a study of T cells after yellow fever vaccination. Using its own MiXCR run on the 5' RACE reads, TCRdb lists one record per CDR3 protein. The sample contains about 260,000 distinct CDR3 sequences, about 3.9% of which appear only once. The material was PBMCs, obtained 15 days after the yellow fever booster vaccination. These receptors were collected from a man between 18 and 35 years old who received the YFV17D yellow fever vaccine. Both conserved end residues are part of each CDR3. For some rows the clone size is stated as once, few or many, or as a class when expanded; others skip it.

TRBV4-1,NA,CASRQPGGRDGDKQFF
TRBV7-3,many,CASSPGSGGSYEQYF
TRBV7-9,few,CASSSPPYNSPLHF
TRBV7-9,many,CASSFRGSKETQYF
TRBV4-2,NA,CASSQVQASSTDTQYF
TRBV18,many,CASSPSLREEGYTF
TRBV5-1,few,CASSLAGGLIGTEAFF
TRBV20-1,many,CSAGRDRGFEQYF
TRBV5-1,many,CASRREGALNNEQFF
TRBV7-9,many,CASSPPTGTETQYF
TRBV6-5,NA,CASSHHTGEGTEAFF
TRBV7-2,many,CASSYDRGTDTQYF
TRBV20-1,many,CSAKTGSSTGELFF
TRBV7-8,few,CASSLDTGANVLTF
TRBV5-4,many,CASRSDWADTQYF
TRBV20-1,many,CSATVGNSNQPQHF
TRBV5-1,few,CASSLTRQTGELFF
TRBV29-1,many,CSVDRGGDEKLFF
TRBV5-6,many,CASSLAPSWTGWETQYF
TRBV5-5,many,CASSPRDRGSEKLFF
TRBV7-2,NA,CASSSHGGLGELFF
TRBV5-4,many,CASSFPGQGNGYTF
TRBV14,many,CASSRGPEGMSYNEQFF
TRBV20-1,NA,CSAREGASQDTQYF
TRBV20-1,NA,CSATSGGLSYNEQFF
TRBV20-1,many,CSAIGPAGTYGYTF
TRBV18,many,CASSPTGNEQYF
TRBV7-3,many,CASSQKGGGELFF